This T cell receptor (beta chain) emerged from a study of PD-1 blockade in classical Hodgkin lymphoma. This clone was picked up one time. The antigen is undetermined. The time point was: cycle 4 day 1 (C4D1), after five to seven weeks of nivolumab. All patients experienced relapse after autologous stem cell transplantation, and brentuximab vedotin exposure was variable. The patients, who had relapsed/refractory classical Hodgkin lymphoma, achieved best responses of complete response, partial response or progressive disease. Method: immunoSEQ multiplex PCR; TCRdb's copy keeps in-frame clones and lacks some. Seen here are under 50,000 clones, around three fifths observed once, and the top ten hold more than 3%. The CDR3 has 15 amino acids. Germline V gene sequence: CDR1 SGHRS, CDR2 YFSETQ. Trimming pared 0 bases from V and 6 bases from J, leaving 12 bases between. General observations from the study: According to reports, newly diagnosed patients had lower baseline TCR diversity than healthy donors, and relapsed/refractory patients had lower baseline TCR diversity still. Lower baseline TCR diversity marked trial partial responders and progressors.

This material consisted of peripheral blood mononuclear cells (PBMCs), taken before the fourth cycle of nivolumab. J is TRBJ2-2 and V is TRBV5-1, with D maybe TRBD2 (5 bases). The origin of this receptor is a human donor with classical Hodgkin lymphoma. Written as DNA, the CDR3 is TGCGCCAGCAGCTTGGCCCTAGGGAGAGCCGGGGAGCTGTTTTTT. It encodes CASSLALGRAGELFF.